This entry lists 25 T cell receptor beta chains sequenced from one sample in a study of T cells in Graves' hyperthyroidism and ophthalmopathy. RNA transcripts yielded amplified TCR beta CDR3 regions. First-round RT-PCR with HTBI primers amplified the TCR CDR3 region. TCRdb reprocessed the multiplex PCR reads via MiXCR and lists one record per CDR3 protein. The sample contains hundreds of thousands of distinct CDR3 sequences, approximately 14% of which appear only once. The sample was blood. The origin of the receptors is a young woman with Graves' hyperthyroidism.

This clonotype was seen ten or more times. The rearrangement links TRBV18 to TRBJ2-7; D is undetermined. With 5 bases removed from V and 2 bases from J, the gap between germline ends came to 13 bases. The CDR3 is 14 residues long. CDR1 KGHSH and CDR2 LQKENI come from the germline V gene. CDR3 sequence reads: CASSRVDGPYEQYF. In nucleotides, the CDR3 is TGTGCCAGCTCAAGAGTGGACGGTCCCTACGAGCAGTACTTC.

The V gene is TRBV29-1, the J gene TRBJ2-3; a weak D match, TRBD1 (6 bases). CDR1 and CDR2 from the germline V gene are SQVTM and ANQGSEA. This CDR3 is 17 amino acids long. Trimming pared 2 bases from V and 2 bases from J, leaving 20 bases between. DNA for the CDR3: TGCAGCGTTGAATTAGTAGTCGGGCAGGGGATCACAGATACGCAGTATTTT. This gives the protein CSVELVVGQGITDTQYF.

The rearrangement joins TRBV7-9 to TRBJ2-7; D is possibly TRBD1 (5 bases). CDR1 is SEHNR and CDR2 is FQNEAQ in the germline V gene (reference sequence). This CDR3 has 12 residues. Between the trimmed V and J ends, which lost 6 bases and 4 bases, there was a span of 10 bases. CDR3 DNA sequence: TGTGCCAGCAGGGACAACGGGTACGAGCAGTACTTC. It encodes CASRDNGYEQYF.

This clonotype was observed a few times. The chain links TRBV12-3 or TRBV12-4 to TRBJ2-5; 7 bases are shared with TRBD2. V lost 3 bases and J lost 5; bases outside the gene matches: 3. The CDR3 contains 13 residues. In nucleotides, the CDR3 is TGTGCCAGCAGTTTTTTCGGGGGGGAGACCCAGTACTTC. Protein: CASSFFGGETQYF.

V gene TRBV20-1 combines with J gene TRBJ2-1, with D hard to call. Germline lookup yields CDR1 DFQATT and CDR2 SNEGSKA (reference sequence). The CDR3 runs to 14 residues. The V end lost 1 base, the J end lost 4 bases, and 11 bases lay between the germline ends. The CDR3 nucleotides read TGCAGTGCTAGAGTCCCACTGGCTTACAATGAGCAGTTCTTC. It is translated as CSARVPLAYNEQFF.

This clonotype showed up just a few times. The chain employs TRBV29-1 and TRBJ2-1; D perhaps matches TRBD1 (5 bases). Germline values: CDR1 SQVTM, CDR2 ANQGSEA. V dropped 5 bases and J dropped 1 base, with 6 bases sitting between them. The CDR3 has 12 residues. DNA of the CDR3: TGCAGCGTTAGACAGTCCTACAATGAGCAGTTCTTC. This translates into CSVRQSYNEQFF.

V is TRBV7-9 and J is TRBJ2-1; D is ambiguous. The CDR3 is made up of 14 amino acids. CDR1 is SEHNR, CDR2 FQNEAQ, per germline (reference sequence). Deletions cut 6 bases from V and 4 bases from J, with 13 bases between. CDR3 in amino acids: CASSLPGLYNEQFF. The DNA of the CDR3 is TGTGCCAGCAGTTTACCCGGTCTTTACAATGAGCAGTTCTTC.

This chain links TRBV6-1 with TRBJ2-2, with 11 bases lining up with TRBD1. Germline V gene lookup returns CDR1 MNHNS and CDR2 SASEGT. The CDR3 spans 18 residues. V shed 0 bases and J 7 bases; nucleotides not matched to a gene: 10. The CDR3 spells CASSEAAFRTGGFGELFF. The DNA for the CDR3 is TGTGCCAGCAGTGAAGCCGCCTTCAGGACAGGGGGCTTCGGGGAGCTGTTTTTT.

This clonotype has a count of ten or more. The chain employs TRBV5-4 and TRBJ2-7, with TRBD2 identical over 14 bases. The CDR3 runs 14 residues. The ends lost 4 bases at V and 7 bases at J; junction bases unmatched: 4. In germline, CDR1 is SGHNT, CDR2 YYREEE (reference sequence). As DNA, the CDR3 is TGTGCCAGCAGCCTGGGACTAGCGGGAGAAGAGCAGTACTTC. Protein: CASSLGLAGEEQYF.

This clonotype was recorded at least ten times. This chain uses TRBV11-1 with TRBJ2-5; TRBD2 matches 9 bases. The CDR3 consists of 15 residues. Losses at the gene ends were 2 bases for V and 4 bases for J; bases not matched to a gene: 5. Germline V gene lookup returns CDR1 SGHAT and CDR2 FQDESV (reference sequence). For the CDR3, the DNA is TGTGCCAGCAGCTTACCTCAACTAGCGGGAGAGACCCAGTACTTC. Translation: CASSLPQLAGETQYF.

This clonotype has ten or more counts. The chain joins TRBV4-3 to TRBJ2-1; the D gene is possibly TRBD1 (6 bases). Germline CDR1 and CDR2: LGHNA and YSLEER. The CDR3 runs to 16 residues. V was cut by 2 bases and J by 11 bases, with 22 bases left in between. The CDR3 protein is CASSQSTITGKRKQFF. CDR3 in DNA: TGCGCCAGCAGCCAATCCACAATCACAGGGAAGCGGAAGCAGTTCTTC.

This clonotype was counted at least ten times. The rearrangement joins TRBV20-1 to TRBJ1-4, with unresolved D. Germline-derived CDR1 and CDR2 are DFQATT and SNEGSKA (reference sequence). The CDR3 contains 14 residues. V lost 0 bases, J lost 0 bases, and 5 bases lay in between. In nucleotides, the CDR3 is TGCAGTGCTAGAGAGGGCACAACTAATGAAAAACTGTTTTTT. Translated: CSAREGTTNEKLFF.

This clonotype showed up many times. J is TRBJ2-3 and V is TRBV12-3 or TRBV12-4, with TRBD2 identical over 9 bases. With 1 base clipped from V and 2 bases from J, the junction kept 7 bases outside the gene matches. The length of the CDR3 is 17 residues. The CDR3 region is CASSLVGLAGITDTQYF. The CDR3, as DNA: TGTGCCAGCAGTTTAGTAGGTCTAGCGGGAATCACAGATACGCAGTATTTT.

The V gene is TRBV4-1, the J gene TRBJ2-5, with D perhaps matching TRBD2 (5 bases). Germline V gives CDR1 MGHRA, CDR2 YSYEKL. Trimming shortened V by 2 bases and J by 11 bases, and 21 bases separated the two germline ends. The CDR3 has 15 amino acids. CDR3 sequence reads: CASSQREGRAGGQYF. The CDR3, as DNA: TGCGCCAGCAGCCAACGCGAGGGCCGGGCGGGTGGACAGTACTTC.

V usage is TRBV6-2 or TRBV6-3 and J usage is TRBJ2-6, with a possible D match to TRBD2 (6 bases). CDR1 is MNHEY, CDR2 SVGEGT, per germline. The CDR3 length is 13 residues. Trimming removed 2 bases from V and 11 bases from J, with 10 bases in between. CDR3 nucleotide sequence: TGTGCCAGCAGTTACGGGACTGTTGACGTCCTGACTTTC. Amino acid sequence: CASSYGTVDVLTF.

This clonotype was detected many times. This chain connects TRBV9 to TRBJ1-3; D is uncertain. CDR3 length equals 15 residues. Germline CDR1 reads SGDLS; CDR2 reads YYNGEE. Trimming shortened V by 5 bases and J by 0 bases, and 12 bases separated the two germline ends. CDR3 DNA sequence: TGTGCCAGCAGTTTAGGCACCTTCTCTGGAAACACCATATATTTT. It specifies CASSLGTFSGNTIYF.

The J gene is TRBJ1-5, the V gene TRBV28; TRBD1 is a possible D gene (5 bases). V was cut by 6 bases and J by 6 bases, with 21 bases left in between. The CDR3 is made up of 16 amino acids. CDR1 MDHEN and CDR2 SYDVKM come from the germline V gene. CDR3 amino acids: CASRVHGGLAGQPQHF. The CDR3 DNA reads TGTGCCAGCAGAGTTCATGGGGGATTGGCGGGTCAGCCCCAGCATTTT.

The chain carries TRBV18 and TRBJ1-2; no definite D call. This CDR3 region has 13 residues. With 2 bases removed from V and 4 bases from J, the gap between germline ends came to 8 bases. From germline, CDR1 is KGHSH and CDR2 LQKENI. CDR3 sequence: CASSPGIGYGYTF. The CDR3 bases are TGTGCCAGCTCACCAGGGATTGGCTATGGCTACACCTTC.

In its sample, this clonotype was seen many times. The CDR3 DNA reads as TGTGCCAGCAGCTGCCTAGCGGGAGGGCCTTCGAAAGAGACCCAGTACTTC. Protein product: CASSCLAGGPSKETQYF. The V call is TRBV13, the J call TRBJ2-5; 12 positions match TRBD2. The V gene's germline CDR1 is PRHDT and CDR2 FYEKMQ (reference sequence). V was clipped by 4 bases and J by 3 bases; unmatched bases: 9. The CDR3 sequence is 17 residues long.

The rearrangement joins TRBV4-3 to TRBJ2-3, with D unclear. CDR3 size: 12 residues. The germline V and J ends were trimmed by 0 bases and 9 bases, with 7 bases remaining between them. Germline V lookup: CDR1 LGHNA, CDR2 YSLEER. The CDR3 loop reads CASSQDPRTQYF. The CDR3 DNA sequence: TGCGCCAGCAGCCAAGATCCTCGGACGCAGTATTTT.

The CDR3, as DNA: TGTGCCAGCAGCCCCAGTGGTAGTCTCCCTGGGGATGAGCAGTTCTTC. Amino acid sequence: CASSPSGSLPGDEQFF. This chain links TRBV9 with TRBJ2-1; D gene unclear. Trimming pared 4 bases from V and 8 bases from J, leaving 22 bases between. The germline CDR1 and CDR2 sequences are SGDLS and YYNGEE. The CDR3 runs 16 residues. The whole variable domain, remainder taken from reference TRBV9 and TRBJ2-1, is DSGVTQTPKHLITATGQRVTLRCSPRSGDLSVYWYQQSLDQGLQFLIQYYNGEERAKGNILERFSAQQFPDLHSELNLSSLELGDSALYFCASSPSGSLPGDEQFFGPGTRLTVL.

This clonotype was counted a few times. This sequence joins TRBV7-9 and TRBJ1-2; 7 bases are a match to TRBD1. This CDR3 region has 15 residues. The junction had 14 bases not matched to a gene; V was cut back by 5 bases and J by 8 bases. CDR1 is SEHNR, CDR2 FQNEAQ, per germline (reference sequence). The CDR3 spells CASSNRQGPTGGYTF. For the CDR3, the DNA is TGTGCCAGCAGCAACCGACAGGGCCCTACTGGGGGCTACACCTTC.

The J gene is TRBJ2-1, the V gene TRBV29-1, with 8 bases aligning to TRBD2. Per the germline V gene, CDR1 is SQVTM and CDR2 is ANQGSEA. Trimming removed 4 bases from V and 12 bases from J; junction bases left unmatched: 20. The CDR3 length is 16 residues. CDR3 bases: TGCAGCGTTGTCGAAGCGGGAGTCCCCCCTTTTATTGTGCAGTTCTTC. As protein: CSVVEAGVPPFIVQFF.

This clonotype was counted only a few times. This chain connects TRBV19 to TRBJ2-1; D ambiguous. Germline loops: CDR1 LNHDA, CDR2 SQIVND (reference sequence). Trimming took 5 bases from V and 5 from J, leaving 19 bases between them. CDR3 length: 16 amino acids. The CDR3 sequence is CASSLGPLNPHNEQFF. CDR3 DNA: TGTGCCAGTAGTCTCGGGCCGTTAAATCCCCACAATGAGCAGTTCTTC.

This clonotype was counted between two and nine times. The V and J genes are TRBV20-1 and TRBJ1-3, with unresolved D. V was shortened by 6 bases and J by 0 bases, with 9 bases between the two germline ends. The CDR3 is 13 residues long. Germline CDR1 and CDR2: DFQATT and SNEGSKA (reference sequence). The DNA for the CDR3 is TGCAGTGCATCGGCCCTCTCTGGAAACACCATATATTTT. It is translated as CSASALSGNTIYF.